This entry concerns a single T cell receptor (beta chain). The junction does not match germline at one end; this may be a read error. Vbeta (60) and Jbeta (13) primers were used in the PCR. Produced via immunoSEQ multiplex PCR; TCRdb's table is partial and in-frame only. The sample has about 130,000 clones, about 83% seen once. The entry originates in a study of cytomegalovirus exposure and HLA in healthy donors. About the study: The Caucasian-associated ancestry cluster held roughly 80% of roughly 400 genotyped donors.

This receptor was identified in a middle-aged woman in good health and CMV-seropositive. Sample: PBMCs.

This CDR3 is CASRIGGNTEAFF. Written as DNA, the CDR3 is TGTGCCAGTAGGATAGGGGGCAACACTGAAGCTTTCTTT. The gene calls are TRBV19 and TRBJ1-1; 7 bases align to TRBD1. Per the germline V gene, CDR1 is LNHDA and CDR2 is SQIVND (reference sequence). This CDR3 spans 13 amino acids. The whole variable domain, filled in from reference TRBV19 and TRBJ1-1, reads DGGITQSPKYLFRKEGQNVTLSCEQNLNHDAMYWYRQDPGQGLRLIYYSQIVNDFQKGDIAEGYSVSREKKESFPLTVTSAQKNPTAFYLCASRIGGNTEAFFGQGTRLTVV.